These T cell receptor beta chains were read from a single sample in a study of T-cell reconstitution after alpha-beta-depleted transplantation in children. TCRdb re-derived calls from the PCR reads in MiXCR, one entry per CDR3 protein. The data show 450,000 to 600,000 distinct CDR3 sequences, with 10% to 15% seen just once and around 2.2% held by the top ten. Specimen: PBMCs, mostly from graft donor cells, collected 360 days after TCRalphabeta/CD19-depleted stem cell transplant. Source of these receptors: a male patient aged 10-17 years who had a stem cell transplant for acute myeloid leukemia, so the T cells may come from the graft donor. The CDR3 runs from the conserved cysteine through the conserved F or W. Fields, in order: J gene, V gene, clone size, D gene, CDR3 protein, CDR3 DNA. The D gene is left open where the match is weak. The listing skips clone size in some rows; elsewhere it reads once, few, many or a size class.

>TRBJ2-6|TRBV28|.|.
CASRHREGANVLTF
TGTGCCAGCAGGCACAGGGAAGGGGCCAACGTCCTGACTTTC
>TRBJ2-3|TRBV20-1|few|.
CSARAPRESTDTQYF
TGCAGTGCTAGAGCACCGAGAGAAAGCACAGATACGCAGTATTTT
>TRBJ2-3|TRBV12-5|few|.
CASGLSVTDTQYF
TGTGCTAGTGGTTTAAGCGTCACAGATACGCAGTATTTT
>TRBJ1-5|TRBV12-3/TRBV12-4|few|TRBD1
CASSSTGVSNQPQHF
TGTGCCAGCAGCTCTACAGGGGTTAGCAATCAGCCCCAGCATTTT
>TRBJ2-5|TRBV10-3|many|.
CAATTGEGETQYF
TGTGCCGCTACGACAGGGGAGGGAGAGACCCAGTACTTC
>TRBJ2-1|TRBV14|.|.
CASSQERDWSSYNEQFF
TGTGCCAGCAGCCAAGAACGGGACTGGAGCTCCTACAATGAGCAGTTCTTC
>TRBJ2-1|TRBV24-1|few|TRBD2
CATRAGLATGHNEQFF
TGTGCCACCCGGGCGGGACTAGCGACAGGGCACAATGAGCAGTTCTTC
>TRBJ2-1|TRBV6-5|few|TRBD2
CASSRSDAGVGNEQFF
TGTGCCAGCAGTCGCTCGGACGCGGGGGTGGGCAATGAGCAGTTCTTC
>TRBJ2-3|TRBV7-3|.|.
CASSLGGHEVDTQYF
TGTGCCAGCAGCTTGGGGGGACATGAGGTAGATACGCAGTATTTT
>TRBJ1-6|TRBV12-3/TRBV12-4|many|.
CASSLTGSGAPLHF
TGTGCCAGCAGTTTAACAGGGTCAGGGGCACCCCTCCACTTT
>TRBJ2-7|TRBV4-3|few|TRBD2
CASSQLTSGWYEQYF
TGCGCCAGCAGCCAACTGACTAGCGGCTGGTACGAGCAGTACTTC
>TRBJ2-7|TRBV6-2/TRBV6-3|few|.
CASRTHSRGRYEQYF
TGTGCCAGCAGGACCCACAGCAGGGGAAGGTACGAGCAGTACTTC
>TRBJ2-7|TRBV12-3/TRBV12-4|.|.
CASTQGTYEQYF
TGTGCCAGCACACAGGGTACCTACGAGCAGTACTTC
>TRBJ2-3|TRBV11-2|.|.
CASSLDPAASSTDTQYF
TGTGCCAGCAGCTTAGATCCTGCAGCTTCTAGCACAGATACGCAGTATTTT
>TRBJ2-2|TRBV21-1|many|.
CACLTGTTGLDTGELFF
TGTGCCTGCCTAACAGGGACAACGGGTTTGGACACCGGGGAGCTGTTTTTT
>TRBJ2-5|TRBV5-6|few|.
CASSPDGGEETQYF
TGTGCCAGCAGCCCAGATGGGGGTGAAGAGACCCAGTACTTC
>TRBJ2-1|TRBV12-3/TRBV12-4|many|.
CASRLELEYEQFF
TGTGCCAGCAGACTAGAGTTGGAGTATGAGCAGTTCTTC
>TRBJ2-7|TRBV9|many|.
CASSVERPLSYEQYF
TGTGCCAGCAGCGTAGAACGACCCTTATCCTACGAGCAGTACTTC
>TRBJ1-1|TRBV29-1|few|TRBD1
CSVVQGWRNTEAFF
TGCAGCGTAGTACAGGGGTGGAGGAACACTGAAGCTTTCTTT
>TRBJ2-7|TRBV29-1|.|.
CSVEDQAFSYEQYF
TGCAGCGTTGAAGATCAAGCCTTTTCCTACGAGCAGTACTTC
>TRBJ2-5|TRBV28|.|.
CASKKLSGDKETQYF
TGTGCCAGTAAGAAGCTCAGCGGAGATAAAGAGACCCAGTACTTC
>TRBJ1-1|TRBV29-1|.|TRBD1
CSVAGTVNTEAFF
TGCAGCGTCGCCGGGACAGTTAACACTGAAGCTTTCTTT
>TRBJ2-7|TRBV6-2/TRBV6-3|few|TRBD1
CASSHGTEYEQYF
TGTGCCAGCAGCCACGGGACAGAGTACGAGCAGTACTTC
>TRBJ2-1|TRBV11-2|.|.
CASSLGPRRSYNEQFF
TGTGCCAGCAGCCTTGGGCCACGGCGCTCCTACAATGAGCAGTTCTTC
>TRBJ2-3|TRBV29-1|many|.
CSVEARGQYF
TGCAGCGTTGAGGCCCGGGGGCAGTATTTT
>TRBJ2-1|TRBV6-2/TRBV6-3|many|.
CASSYFGNEQFF
TGTGCCAGCAGTTACTTCGGGAATGAGCAGTTCTTC
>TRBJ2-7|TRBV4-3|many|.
CASSQAPTYEQYF
TGCGCCAGCAGCCAAGCACCGACCTACGAGCAGTACTTC
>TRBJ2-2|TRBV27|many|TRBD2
CASSSPGLAGANTGELFF
TGTGCCAGCAGTTCTCCGGGACTAGCGGGAGCTAACACCGGGGAGCTGTTTTTT
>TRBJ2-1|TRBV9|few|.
CASSAGLPEQFF
TGTGCCAGCAGCGCCGGACTACCTGAGCAGTTCTTC
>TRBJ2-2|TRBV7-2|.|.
CASSPNAPGELFF
TGTGCCAGCAGCCCTAATGCCCCCGGGGAGCTGTTTTTT
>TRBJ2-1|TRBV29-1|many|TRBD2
CSCLREGLGFF
TGCAGCTGTTTACGGGAGGGCCTGGGGTTCTTC
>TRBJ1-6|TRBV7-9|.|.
CASSLKGVGNSPLHF
TGTGCCAGCAGCTTAAAAGGGGTCGGTAATTCACCCCTCCACTTT
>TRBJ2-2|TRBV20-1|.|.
CSARVGGANTGELFF
TGCAGTGCTAGAGTGGGCGGAGCGAACACCGGGGAGCTGTTTTTT
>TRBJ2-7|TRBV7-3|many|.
CASSLAGPLSYEQYF
TGTGCCAGCAGCTTAGCGGGTCCTCTATCCTACGAGCAGTACTTC
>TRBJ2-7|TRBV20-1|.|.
CSASIGGRRAKTYEQYF
TGCAGTGCTAGTATCGGGGGCCGGCGGGCTAAAACCTACGAGCAGTACTTC
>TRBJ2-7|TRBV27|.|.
CASSQTLYEQYF
TGTGCCAGCAGTCAAACCCTCTACGAGCAGTACTTC
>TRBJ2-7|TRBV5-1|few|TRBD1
CASSLTSPGQGLRVLNEQYF
TGCGCCAGCAGCTTGACGTCACCGGGACAGGGGTTGAGGGTTTTGAACGAGCAGTACTTC
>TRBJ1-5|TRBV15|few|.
CATSTVTAQPQHF
TGTGCCACCAGCACGGTAACGGCCCAGCCCCAGCATTTT
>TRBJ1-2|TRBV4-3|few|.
CASSRRGMWDGYTF
TGCGCCAGCAGCCGCAGAGGGATGTGGGATGGCTACACCTTC
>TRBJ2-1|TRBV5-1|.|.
CASSLGGSNHEQFF
TGCGCCAGCAGCTTGGGAGGGAGTAATCATGAGCAGTTCTTC
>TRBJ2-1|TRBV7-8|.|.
CASSPVGEEYNEQFF
TGTGCCAGCAGCCCGGTGGGGGAGGAGTACAATGAGCAGTTCTTC
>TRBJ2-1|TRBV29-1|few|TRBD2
CSAAPSGIGREQFF
TGCAGCGCCGCCCCTAGCGGGATCGGCAGGGAGCAGTTCTTC
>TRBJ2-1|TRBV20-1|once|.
CSADGGAEQFF
TGCAGTGCGGACGGAGGCGCTGAGCAGTTCTTC
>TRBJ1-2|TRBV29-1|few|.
CSVDRVNYGYTF
TGCAGCGTTGATAGGGTGAACTATGGCTACACCTTC